A selection of T cell receptor beta chains follows, all from one sample in a study of control samples from healthy donors and cancer patients. Repertoires were generated with immunoSEQ multiplex PCR, while TCRdb's copy carries only in-frame clones and drops some. The repertoire holds about 140,000 clones, more than 85% seen once, with roughly 9% in the top ten. The sequenced sample was blood. These TCRs come from a woman in her twenties or thirties in good health. CDR3s leave out the opening cysteine and the closing phenylalanine or tryptophan. A D gene is named only where the DNA matches it firmly. The listing skips clone size in some rows; elsewhere it reads once, few, many or a size class.

CDR3aa	abundance	v_gene	j_gene	d_gene
ASSPGLAGGTRGSEQF	.	TRBV5-1	TRBJ2-1	TRBD2
ASSLPGINYGYT	once	TRBV5-6	TRBJ1-2	.
ASSQSSGNTIY	.	TRBV19	TRBJ1-3	.
ASSQGPGSETQY	.	TRBV7-3	TRBJ2-5	.
ASSQEGAYGYT	.	TRBV3-1/TRBV3-2	TRBJ1-2	.
ASSPTSGRIDGELF	few	TRBV5-6	TRBJ2-2	TRBD2
SVGGAGQPQH	.	TRBV29-1	TRBJ1-5	.
AWSWRGQGFCQPQH	.	TRBV30	TRBJ1-5	TRBD1
ASSSTGGTEAF	.	TRBV12-3/TRBV12-4	TRBJ1-1	TRBD1
ASSHWTEDTEAF	.	TRBV7-9	TRBJ1-1	.
ASTNTIGTNEKLF	.	TRBV28	TRBJ1-4	.
ASSEGAGYREKLF	.	TRBV2	TRBJ1-4	.
ASSLRPYNEQF	.	TRBV11-1	TRBJ2-1	.
ASVGTGNTEAF	.	TRBV6-5	TRBJ1-1	TRBD1
ASKLQGANYGYT	.	TRBV27	TRBJ1-2	TRBD1
ASSLAGDTEAF	.	TRBV5-1	TRBJ1-1	.
ASSFGRNTEAF	.	TRBV7-3	TRBJ1-1	.
ASSIDGDQPQH	.	TRBV19	TRBJ1-5	.
ASRGQVVSYNEQF	.	TRBV6-5	TRBJ2-1	.
ASSRQGAPTDTQY	.	TRBV6-5	TRBJ2-3	TRBD1
ASSEIGSYGQGASPLH	.	TRBV10-2	TRBJ1-6	TRBD1
ASSRQIDTEAF	.	TRBV14	TRBJ1-1	.
ASSRTGVGNTIY	few	TRBV7-2	TRBJ1-3	TRBD1
ASSPGDGRGGNTIY	.	TRBV5-1	TRBJ1-3	.
ASRETGGEGEQY	.	TRBV6-5	TRBJ2-7	TRBD1
ASSLGPVGGNEKLF	.	TRBV5-1	TRBJ1-4	.
ATSDIGTKVLSNQPQH	.	TRBV24-1	TRBJ1-5	.
ASTLGGREAGELF	.	TRBV11-2	TRBJ2-2	.
ASSPSGGHYGYT	.	TRBV18	TRBJ1-2	TRBD1
ASSLGQESPSGNTIY	once	TRBV27	TRBJ1-3	TRBD1
ASSPGELEINTEAF	few	TRBV5-1	TRBJ1-1	.
ASSWGTFGSYEQY	.	TRBV11-2	TRBJ2-7	.
ASSRHRGHNNQPQH	.	TRBV21-1	TRBJ1-5	.
ASSYRQGDEQF	once	TRBV6-6	TRBJ2-1	.
AWSPGLQETQY	.	TRBV30	TRBJ2-5	.